This entry features one T cell receptor (beta chain) sequence. Primers for the PCR totalled 60 Vbeta and 13 Jbeta. TCRdb's copy holds only in-frame clones and misses some; the assay was immunoSEQ multiplex PCR. This sample yields 110,000 or so clones, of which 82% are seen a single time; approximately 2.7% belongs to the top ten. This record comes from a study of cytomegalovirus exposure and HLA in healthy donors. These donors counted as nominally healthy when sampled, but unrecorded immune exposures were likely. V gave up 0 bases and J gave up 2 bases; unmatched junction bases: 7. Germline V gene lookup returns CDR1 SGHDT and CDR2 YYEEEE. The CDR3 is made up of 16 amino acids.

The clonotype was recovered from a woman in her late teens or twenties in good health and CMV-seronegative. The chain is built from TRBV5-6 and TRBJ1-2, with 7 bases identical to TRBD1. The sample comprised PBMCs. CDR3 nucleotide sequence: TGTGCCAGCAGCTTGGACCAGGGGGTAGGGAACTATGGCTACACCTTC. Translated, it gives CASSLDQGVGNYGYTF.